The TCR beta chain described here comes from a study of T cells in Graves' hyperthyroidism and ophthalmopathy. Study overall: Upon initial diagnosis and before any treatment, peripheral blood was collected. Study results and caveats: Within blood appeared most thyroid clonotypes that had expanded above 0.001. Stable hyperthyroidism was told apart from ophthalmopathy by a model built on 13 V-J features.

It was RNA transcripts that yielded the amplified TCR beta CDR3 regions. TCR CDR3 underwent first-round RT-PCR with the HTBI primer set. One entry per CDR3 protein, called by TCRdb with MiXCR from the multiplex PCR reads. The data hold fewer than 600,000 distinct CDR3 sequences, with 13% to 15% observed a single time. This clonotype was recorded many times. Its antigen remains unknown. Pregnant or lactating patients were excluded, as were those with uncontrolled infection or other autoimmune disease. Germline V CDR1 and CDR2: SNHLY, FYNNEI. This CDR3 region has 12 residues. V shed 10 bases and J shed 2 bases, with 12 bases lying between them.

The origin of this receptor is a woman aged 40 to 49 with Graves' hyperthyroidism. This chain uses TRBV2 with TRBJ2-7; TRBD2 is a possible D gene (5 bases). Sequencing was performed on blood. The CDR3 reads CAIIEGAYEQYF. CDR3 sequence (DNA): TGTGCCATAATAGAGGGTGCCTACGAGCAGTACTTC.